One and the same sample provided the 14 T cell receptor beta chains below, sequenced in a study of radiotherapy plus CTLA-4 blockade in lung cancer. The method was immunoSEQ multiplex PCR; TCRdb's version includes in-frame clones alone and lacks a portion of them. The data show 25,000 to 35,000 clones, roughly 83% seen once. The material was peripheral blood, obtained from a patient treated with radiotherapy plus ipilimumab. These receptors were collected from a human donor with non-small cell lung cancer that progressed on radiotherapy plus ipilimumab.

V gene TRBV5-1 combines with J gene TRBJ2-6, with D perhaps TRBD1 or TRBD2 (5 bases each). The CDR3 has 18 amino acids. Germline CDR1 and CDR2: SGHRS and YFSETQ. The V end was cut by 4 bases, the J end by 2 bases, with 19 bases between. CDR3 nucleotides: TGCGCCAGCAGCCCCCCTCCGGGGCATAGGACTGGGGCCAACGTCCTGACTTTC. This encodes CASSPPPGHRTGANVLTF.

This rearrangement joins TRBV11-3 to TRBJ2-1, with 10 bases fitting TRBD2. CDR3 length: 15 amino acids. Germline CDR1 and CDR2: SGHNT and YENEEA. J gave up 5 bases and V 3 bases, and 4 bases lay outside the gene matches. The CDR3 sequence: CASSFSGGPHNEQFF. The CDR3 nucleotides read TGTGCCAGCAGCTTTAGCGGGGGGCCCCACAATGAGCAGTTCTTC.

This clone has just one count. The chain couples TRBV19 to TRBJ1-1; D unclear. This CDR3 comprises 14 residues. Germline V lookup: CDR1 LNHDA, CDR2 SQIVND (reference sequence). V was cut by 2 bases and J by 0 bases, with 7 bases left in between. The CDR3 is CASSITSVNTEAFF. CDR3 coding DNA: TGTGCCAGTAGTATAACGTCCGTGAACACTGAAGCTTTCTTT.

V usage is TRBV18 and J usage is TRBJ2-7; D might be TRBD1 (6 bases). Germline-derived CDR1 and CDR2 are KGHSH and LQKENI. The CDR3 is 14 amino acids. V gave up 3 bases and J gave up 7 bases, with 16 bases separating them. The CDR3 DNA is TGTGCCAGCTCACCCACCGGGACACTTAGGGAGCAGTACTTC. Protein: CASSPTGTLREQYF.

This CDR3 reads CASSPGQVDEKLFF. Written as DNA, the CDR3 is TGTGCCAGCTCACCAGGACAGGTGGATGAAAAACTGTTTTTT. The rearrangement uses TRBV18 and TRBJ1-4; 7 bases fit TRBD1. The CDR3 runs 14 residues. The germline V gene encodes CDR1 KGHSH and CDR2 LQKENI. J gave up 6 bases and V 2 bases, and 3 bases lay outside the gene matches.

The chain links TRBV7-2 to TRBJ1-2; D not certain. The CDR3 spans 15 residues. The V gene lost 0 bases and the J gene lost 4 bases, with 12 bases spanning the gap. Germline-derived CDR1 and CDR2 are SGHTA and FQGNSA. The CDR3 spells CASSLARRSSYGYTF. The CDR3 coding sequence is TGTGCCAGCAGCTTAGCGCGTCGCTCTTCCTATGGCTACACCTTC.

This clone was seen only once. This chain connects TRBV5-1 to TRBJ2-5, with 9 bases matching TRBD2. After removal of 2 bases from V and 3 bases from J, the junction contained 2 bases not matched to a gene. CDR1 SGHRS and CDR2 YFSETQ come from the germline V gene. The CDR3 sequence is 14 residues long. CDR3 amino acids: CASSFASGEETQYF. The CDR3 nucleotides read TGCGCCAGCAGCTTCGCTAGCGGGGAAGAGACCCAGTACTTC.

The rearrangement joins TRBV19 to TRBJ1-2, with no clear D. The germline V and J ends were trimmed by 6 bases and 0 bases, with 20 bases remaining between them. The CDR3 runs to 17 residues. CDR1 and CDR2 (germline): LNHDA, SQIVND (reference sequence). CDR3 bases: TGTGCCAGTAGAATACTTCGGGGTACTTCGACTAACTATGGCTACACCTTC. It codes for CASRILRGTSTNYGYTF.

The chain links TRBV7-3 to TRBJ2-3, with 8 bases identical to TRBD2. Germline V gene lookup returns CDR1 SGHTA and CDR2 FQGTGA. There are 14 residues in the CDR3. J lost 9 bases, V lost 0 bases, and 5 bases had no gene match. The CDR3 region is CASSLTGAGGTQYF. The DNA of the CDR3 is TGTGCCAGCAGCTTAACTGGGGCGGGAGGCACGCAGTATTTT. The whole variable domain, remainder taken from reference TRBV7-3 and TRBJ2-3, is GAGVSQTPSNKVTEKGKYVELRCDPISGHTALYWYRQSLGQGPEFLIYFQGTGAADDSGLPNDRFFAVRPEGSVSTLKIQRTERGDSAVYLCASSLTGAGGTQYFGPGTRLTVL.

V gene TRBV7-3 combines with J gene TRBJ2-3; a possible D gene is TRBD2 (5 bases). Germline CDR1 SGHTA, CDR2 FQGTGA. This CDR3 has 16 amino acids. V was trimmed by 1 base and J by 0 bases, leaving 11 bases between them. DNA for the CDR3: TGTGCCAGCAGCTTAAGTTTTAGCGCAAGCACAGATACGCAGTATTTT. Its translation: CASSLSFSASTDTQYF.

The chain employs TRBV28 and TRBJ2-5; perhaps TRBD1 as D (6 bases). The V end lost 4 bases, the J end lost 4 bases, and 19 bases lay between the germline ends. Germline CDR1 MDHEN, CDR2 SYDVKM. The CDR3 covers 16 residues. The CDR3 bases are TGTGCCAGCAGTTCGGGACAATTAGGTTTGCGAGAGACCCAGTACTTC. Translating it yields CASSSGQLGLRETQYF.

The chain carries TRBV10-2 and TRBJ2-5; D is unresolved. The end of the DNA aligns better with TRBJ2-7, so the J call may be wrong. This CDR3 region has 12 residues. Germline CDR1 is WSHSY and CDR2 is SAAADI. The CDR3: CASSRFEDEQYF. DNA of the CDR3: TGCGCCAGCAGCCGGTTTGAGGACGAGCAGTACTTC.

Concerning this clone itself: A single base is all that separates this from a far larger clone, so a read error is likely. This specimen includes other DNA sequences encoding the same CDR3. The V call is TRBV6-1, the J call TRBJ2-3; D is perhaps TRBD2 (5 bases). Germline V lookup: CDR1 MNHNS, CDR2 SASEGT. V was pared by 3 bases and J by 2 bases, with 15 bases between. The CDR3 totals 16 residues. CDR3 protein: CASSESLGGYTDTQYF. The CDR3 DNA follows: TGTGCCAGCAGTGAGTCTCTTGGCGGGTACACAGATACGCAGTATTTT.

The genes are TRBV6-5 and TRBJ2-2; TRBD1 agrees at 9 bases. The CDR3 is made up of 15 amino acids. J was trimmed by 4 bases and V by 8 bases; bases with no gene match: 8. CDR1 and CDR2 (germline): MNHEY, SVGAGI. Here the CDR3 reads CASRPGTGITGELFF. The CDR3 bases are TGTGCCAGCCGACCCGGGACAGGGATCACCGGGGAGCTGTTTTTT.